This TCR beta chain stems from a study of quantifying T cell responses using KT2 cells. Background on the study: RNA was reverse transcribed with TCR alpha and beta constant-region primers.

This clonotype was detected only a few times. A range of KT2-to-PBMC ratios was made using fixed PBMC numbers. Each cDNA got a UMI-containing oligo ligated at its 3' end. An equimolar mix of RC1.1 and RC1.2 primed the beta chain across TRBC1 and TRBC2. TCRdb independently ran MiXCR on the UMI-ligation and nested PCR reads; one entry per CDR3 protein. Here the sample spans some 43,000 distinct CDR3 sequences, about a sixth being singletons. This CDR3 comprises 14 residues. The germline V and J ends were trimmed by 0 bases and 7 bases, with 13 bases remaining between them. CDR1 and CDR2 (germline): GTSNPN, SVGIG (reference sequence).

What was sequenced was PBMCs spiked with cells of the T cell clone KT2. The chain joins TRBV30 to TRBJ1-5; D is uncertain. The clonotype comes from a human donor. The chain's CDR3 is CAWSVRRVGQPQHF. CDR3 DNA: TGTGCCTGGAGTGTACGGAGGGTCGGGCAGCCCCAGCATTTT.